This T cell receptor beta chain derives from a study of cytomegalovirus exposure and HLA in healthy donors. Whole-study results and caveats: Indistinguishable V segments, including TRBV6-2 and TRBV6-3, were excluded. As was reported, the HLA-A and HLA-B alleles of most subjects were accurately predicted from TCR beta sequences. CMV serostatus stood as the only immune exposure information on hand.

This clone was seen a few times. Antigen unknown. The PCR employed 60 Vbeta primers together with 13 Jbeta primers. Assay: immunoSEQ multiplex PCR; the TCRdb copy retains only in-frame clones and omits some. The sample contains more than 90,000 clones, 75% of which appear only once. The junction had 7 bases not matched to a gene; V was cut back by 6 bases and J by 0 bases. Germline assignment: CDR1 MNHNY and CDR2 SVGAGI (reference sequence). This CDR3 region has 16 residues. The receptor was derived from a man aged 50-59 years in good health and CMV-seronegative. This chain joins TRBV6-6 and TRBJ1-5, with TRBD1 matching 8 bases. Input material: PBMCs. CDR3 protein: CASSPGQGRSNQPQHF. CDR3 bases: TGTGCCAGCAGCCCCGGACAGGGCCGTAGCAATCAGCCCCAGCATTTT.